Here is one TCR beta chain with its context. Unstimulated PBMCs were sorted into CD3+CD4+ and CD3+CD8+ populations. The data originate from a study of T cell clones after liver transplantation. V was trimmed by 5 bases and J by 5 bases, leaving 12 bases between them. Germline lookup yields CDR1 MDHEN and CDR2 SYDVKM. This CDR3 comprises 14 residues. Data came from immunoSEQ multiplex PCR; TCRdb stores just in-frame clones and leaves some out. The sample lists tens of thousands of clones; 75% to 90% were seen once. Sequencing used CD4+ T cells from blood, obtained 12 months after liver transplant. The chain uses TRBV28 and TRBJ1-4, with unresolved D. This sequence originates from a human patient who received a liver transplant. Some T cells may be provided by the graft donor. CDR3: CASSLRTGNEKLFF. As DNA, the CDR3 is TGTGCCAGCAGTCTTAGGACGGGGAATGAAAAACTGTTTTTT. The full variable domain, its missing parts supplied by reference TRBV28 and TRBJ1-4, is DVKVTQSSRYLVKRTGEKVFLECVQDMDHENMFWYRQDPGLGLRLIYFSYDVKMKEKGDIPEGYSVSREKKERFSLILESASTNQTSMYLCASSLRTGNEKLFFGSGTQLSVL.